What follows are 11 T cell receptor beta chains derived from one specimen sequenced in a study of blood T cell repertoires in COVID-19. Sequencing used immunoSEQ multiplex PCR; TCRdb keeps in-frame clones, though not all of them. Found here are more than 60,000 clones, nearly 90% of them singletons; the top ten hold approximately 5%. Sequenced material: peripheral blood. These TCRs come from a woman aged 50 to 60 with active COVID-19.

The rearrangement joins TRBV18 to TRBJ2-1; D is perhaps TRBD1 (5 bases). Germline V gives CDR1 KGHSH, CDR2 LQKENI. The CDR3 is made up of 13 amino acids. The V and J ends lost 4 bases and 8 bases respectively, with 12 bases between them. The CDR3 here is CASSRQGVDEQFF. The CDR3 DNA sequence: TGTGCCAGCTCACGCCAGGGTGTCGATGAGCAGTTCTTC.

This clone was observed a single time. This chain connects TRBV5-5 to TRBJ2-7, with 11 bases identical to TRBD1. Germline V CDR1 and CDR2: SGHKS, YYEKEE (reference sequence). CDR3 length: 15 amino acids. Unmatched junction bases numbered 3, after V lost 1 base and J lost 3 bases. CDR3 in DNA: TGTGCCAGCAGCTTGACCGGGACAGGGGGCTACGAGCAGTACTTC. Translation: CASSLTGTGGYEQYF. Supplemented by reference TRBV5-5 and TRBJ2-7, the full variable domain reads DAGVTQSPTHLIKTRGQQVTLRCSPISGHKSVSWYQQVLGQGPQFIFQYYEKEERGRGNFPDRFSARQFPNYSSELNVNALLLGDSALYLCASSLTGTGGYEQYFGPGTRLTVT.

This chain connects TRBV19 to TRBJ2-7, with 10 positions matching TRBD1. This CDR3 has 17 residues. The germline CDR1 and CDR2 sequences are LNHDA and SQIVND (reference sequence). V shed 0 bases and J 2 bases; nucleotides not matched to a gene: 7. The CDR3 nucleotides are TGTGCCAGTAGTATAGAGGGGAGACAGGGGGCGACCTACGAGCAGTACTTC. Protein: CASSIEGRQGATYEQYF.

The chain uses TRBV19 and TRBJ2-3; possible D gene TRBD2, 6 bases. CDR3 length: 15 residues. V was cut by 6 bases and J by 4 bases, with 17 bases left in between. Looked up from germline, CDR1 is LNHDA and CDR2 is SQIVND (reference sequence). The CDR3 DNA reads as TGTGCCAGTAGGGTAAGGGAGGTCGGTTCAGATACGCAGTATTTT. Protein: CASRVREVGSDTQYF.

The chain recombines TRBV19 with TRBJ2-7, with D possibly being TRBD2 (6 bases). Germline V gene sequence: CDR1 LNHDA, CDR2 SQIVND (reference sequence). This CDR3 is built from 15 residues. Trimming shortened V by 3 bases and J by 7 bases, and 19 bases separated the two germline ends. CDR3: CASSIPPPGEGEQYF. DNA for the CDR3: TGTGCCAGTAGTATCCCCCCCCCGGGAGAAGGAGAGCAGTACTTC.

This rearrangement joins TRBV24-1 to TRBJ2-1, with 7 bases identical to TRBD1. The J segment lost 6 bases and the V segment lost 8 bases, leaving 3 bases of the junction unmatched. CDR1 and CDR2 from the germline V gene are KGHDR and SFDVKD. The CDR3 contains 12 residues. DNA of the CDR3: TGTGCCACCACAGGGACAGCCAATGAGCAGTTCTTC. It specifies CATTGTANEQFF.

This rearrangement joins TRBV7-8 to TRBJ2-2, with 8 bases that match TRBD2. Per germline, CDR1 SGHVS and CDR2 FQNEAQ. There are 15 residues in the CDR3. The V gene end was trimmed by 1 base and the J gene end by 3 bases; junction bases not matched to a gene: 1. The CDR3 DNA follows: TGTGCCAGCAGCTTAGGTAGCGGGGACACCGGGGAGCTGTTTTTT. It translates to CASSLGSGDTGELFF.

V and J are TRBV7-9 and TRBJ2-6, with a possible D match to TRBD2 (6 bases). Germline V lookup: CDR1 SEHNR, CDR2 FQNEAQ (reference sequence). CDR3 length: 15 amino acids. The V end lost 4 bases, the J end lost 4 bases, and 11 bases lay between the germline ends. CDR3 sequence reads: CASSSREAGANVLTF. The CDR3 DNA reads TGTGCCAGCAGCTCCAGGGAGGCCGGGGCCAACGTCCTGACTTTC.

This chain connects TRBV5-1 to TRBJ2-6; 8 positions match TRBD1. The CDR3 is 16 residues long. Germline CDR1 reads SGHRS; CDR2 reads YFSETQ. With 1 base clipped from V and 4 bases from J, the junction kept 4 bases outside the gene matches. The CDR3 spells CASSLQGAGGANVLTF. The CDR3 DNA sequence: TGCGCCAGCAGCTTGCAGGGGGCGGGAGGGGCCAACGTCCTGACTTTC.

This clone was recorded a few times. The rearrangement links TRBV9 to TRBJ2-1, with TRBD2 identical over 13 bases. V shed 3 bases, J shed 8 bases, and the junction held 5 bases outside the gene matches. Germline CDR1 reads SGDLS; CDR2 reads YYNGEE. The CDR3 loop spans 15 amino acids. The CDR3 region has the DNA TGTGCCAGCAGCGGAGTGGGACTAGCGGGGTATGAGCAGTTCTTC. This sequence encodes CASSGVGLAGYEQFF.

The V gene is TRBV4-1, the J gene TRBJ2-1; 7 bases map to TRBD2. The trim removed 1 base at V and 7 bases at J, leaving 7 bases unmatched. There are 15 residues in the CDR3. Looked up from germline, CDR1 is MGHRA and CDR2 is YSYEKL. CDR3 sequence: CASSQVGVGRNEQFF. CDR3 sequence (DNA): TGCGCCAGCAGCCAAGTGGGTGTCGGGAGGAATGAGCAGTTCTTC.